The T cell receptor (beta chain) described here comes from a study of blood T cell repertoires in COVID-19. At the level of the study: Samples taken during acute and convalescent COVID-19 were collected in the United States, Italy and Spain. The cDNA or gDNA used as material had been derived from T cells, B-cell-depleted T cells, or PBMCs.

In the original workflow: How many nucleated cells were present was estimated from reference gene primer amplification. Profiled with immunoSEQ multiplex PCR; TCRdb holds only in-frame clones, not every one. The V and J calls and clone size come from that table; D and trimming were worked out from the DNA. The top ten clones hold approximately 6.5% of a sample with some 300,000 clones, about 90% of them seen once. This CDR3 has 17 amino acids. Germline loops: CDR1 KGHSH, CDR2 LQKENI. J lost 5 bases, V lost 1 base, and 7 bases had no gene match. The origin of this receptor is a woman between 50 and 59 years old with COVID-19, enrolled during active disease. The rearrangement links TRBV18 to TRBJ2-5; 13 bases line up with TRBD2. The specimen sequenced was peripheral blood. The CDR3 here is CASSPLSGTSGTETQYF. The CDR3 coding sequence is TGTGCCAGCTCACCACTTTCCGGGACTAGCGGGACCGAGACCCAGTACTTC.